The 9 T cell receptor beta chains below come from one sample, sequenced in a study of T-cell memory formation after mild COVID-19. TCRdb ran MiXCR on the 5' RACE reads and lists one entry per CDR3 protein. The table shows 450,000 to 650,000 distinct CDR3 sequences, with roughly 18% occurring only once. The source material was PBMCs or a T cell subset sorted from them (not recorded which). The receptor set was obtained from an adult woman who had mild COVID-19 (a few samples of this study predate the infection). Cell type and time point are not known.

V usage is TRBV5-5 and J usage is TRBJ1-6, with 7 bases matching TRBD1. Trimming cost V 0 bases and J 8 bases; bases outside gene matches: 2. CDR1 and CDR2 (germline): SGHKS, YYEKEE (reference sequence). The CDR3 loop spans 14 amino acids. The CDR3 DNA sequence: TGTGCCAGCAGCTTGGTTACAGGGGATTCACCCCTCCACTTT. Residues: CASSLVTGDSPLHF.

The chain joins TRBV19 to TRBJ1-2; 9 nucleotides line up with TRBD1. J was trimmed by 8 bases and V by 5 bases; bases with no gene match: 12. This CDR3 is 15 amino acids long. The germline V gene has CDR1 LNHDA and CDR2 SQIVND (reference sequence). As DNA, the CDR3 is TGTGCCAGTAGTGGCGGGACAGGGTTTTTAAAGGGCTACACCTTC. Residues: CASSGGTGFLKGYTF.

The genes are TRBV5-1 and TRBJ2-5, with D possibly being TRBD1 (5 bases). CDR1 SGHRS and CDR2 YFSETQ come from the germline V gene. This CDR3 has 14 residues. V was clipped by 0 bases and J by 6 bases, with 12 bases between them. CDR3 region: CASSLAAMGQTQYF. The CDR3 DNA reads as TGCGCCAGCAGCTTGGCGGCTATGGGGCAGACCCAGTACTTC. The whole variable domain, remainder taken from reference TRBV5-1 and TRBJ2-5, is KAGVTQTPRYLIKTRGQQVTLSCSPISGHRSVSWYQQTPGQGLQFLFEYFSETQRNKGNFPGRFSGRQFSNSRSEMNVSTLELGDSALYLCASSLAAMGQTQYFGPGTRLLVL.

J is TRBJ2-7 and V is TRBV6-5; D gene unclear. The CDR3 has 12 amino acids. Trimming removed 7 bases at V and 4 bases at J, with 11 bases between. Germline V lookup: CDR1 MNHEY, CDR2 SVGAGI. The CDR3 DNA reads as TGTGCCAGCACCGACGGCACATACGAGCAGTACTTC. Amino acid sequence: CASTDGTYEQYF.

This clonotype has just a few counts. This rearrangement joins TRBV7-6 to TRBJ2-6; D ambiguous. In germline, CDR1 is SGHVS, CDR2 FNYEAQ. With 5 bases removed from V and 0 bases from J, the gap between germline ends came to 8 bases. The CDR3 runs 15 residues. DNA for the CDR3: TGTGCCAGCAGCCCCCCTCCCTCTGGGGCCAACGTCCTGACTTTC. Encoded protein: CASSPPPSGANVLTF.

This clonotype has more than one count but fewer than ten. The chain joins TRBV27 to TRBJ1-4; D possibly corresponds to TRBD1 (6 bases). This CDR3 is 16 amino acids long. Looked up from germline, CDR1 is MNHEY and CDR2 is SMNVEV (reference sequence). Trimming took 6 bases from V and 8 from J, leaving 22 bases between them. CDR3 nucleotide sequence: TGTGCCAGCAGCGAGAATTTCGGGGGGCAGGGAGAAAAACTGTTTTTT. Translation gives CASSENFGGQGEKLFF.

In this sample, this clonotype turned up once. The chain joins TRBV24-1 to TRBJ1-2; no clear D. V shed 2 bases and J shed 5 bases, with 2 bases lying between them. The germline V gene has CDR1 KGHDR and CDR2 SFDVKD. The CDR3 covers 11 residues. The CDR3 DNA reads TGTGCCACCAGTGATTGGTATGGCTACACCTTC. It yields the protein CATSDWYGYTF.

The V call is TRBV12-3 or TRBV12-4, the J call TRBJ1-6, with TRBD1 as a possible D gene (5 bases). CDR3 length: 15 amino acids. Trimming shortened V by 2 bases and J by 7 bases, and 12 bases separated the two germline ends. The DNA of the CDR3 is TGTGCCAGCAGTTTATACCAGGGTCCAAATTCACCCCTCCACTTT. This codes for CASSLYQGPNSPLHF.

J is TRBJ1-2 and V is TRBV18, with D unclear. Trimming cost V 2 bases and J 6 bases, with 13 bases left between them. This CDR3 spans 14 amino acids. In germline, CDR1 is KGHSH, CDR2 LQKENI. CDR3 nucleotide sequence: TGTGCCAGCTCACCAATGGAGTCCTTAGATGGCTACACCTTC. Its translation: CASSPMESLDGYTF.